This T cell receptor (beta chain) was observed in a study of human T cells and chemical hapten exposure. Study details: Alopecia areata, totalis and universalis patients, mostly female, were included.

Findings and limits, study-wide: The immune response of these alopecia patients might not match healthy individuals'.

Time point of the sample: patch test 1, 2 weeks after DPC sensitization. Treatment defined: therapeutic diphenylcyclopropenone sensitization with weekly scalp DPC. Blood draws came before every patch-test application. Unfractionated whole blood served as the source for total RNA extraction. MiXCR, applied by TCRdb to the RACE reads, yields one record per CDR3 protein. This repertoire shows 350,000 or so distinct CDR3 sequences, around 7% found once; its top ten account for approximately 8.9%. CDR3 length: 13 amino acids. Germline V gene sequence: CDR1 ENHRY, CDR2 SYGVKD. V was trimmed by 8 bases and J by 2 bases, leaving 12 bases between them. This clonotype came up a few times. Its specificity is not known.

Source: whole blood, taken in connection with sensitization to the hapten diphenylcyclopropenone (DPC). The sequence came from a woman aged 18 to 35 with alopecia areata. Some clones in this sample may be carry-over from other donors' samples. The chain uses TRBV10-3 and TRBJ1-2; a possible D gene is TRBD1 (5 bases). CDR3 sequence reads: CAIDQGPNYGYTF. The CDR3 DNA reads as TGTGCCATCGACCAGGGACCAAACTATGGCTACACCTTC.